Shown below are 12 T cell receptor beta chains from a single sample sequenced in a study of glioma-infiltrating T cells after dendritic cell vaccination. Sequencing was performed with immunoSEQ multiplex PCR; in TCRdb, only in-frame clones are kept and a portion is missing. The sample lists under 100,000 clones, more than 75% occurring once. The sequencing here drew on blood, taken before dendritic cell vaccination. Receptors were obtained from a human donor with glioblastoma.

This rearrangement joins TRBV18 to TRBJ2-4, with TRBD2 identical over 10 bases. The CDR3 covers 16 residues. Per germline, CDR1 KGHSH and CDR2 LQKENI. The J segment lost 8 bases and the V segment lost 1 base, leaving 8 bases of the junction unmatched. CDR3 loop: CASSPLAGGIEDIQYF. The CDR3 coding sequence is TGTGCCAGCTCACCACTAGCGGGAGGTATTGAGGACATTCAGTACTTC.

The chain uses TRBV5-4 and TRBJ1-2; D may be TRBD1 (6 bases). The V gene's germline CDR1 is SGHNT and CDR2 YYREEE (reference sequence). CDR3 length: 12 residues. V was pared by 4 bases and J by 13 bases, with 17 bases between. CDR3 nucleotides: TGTGCCAGCAGCGTCCCCGACAGGCCTGGCACCTTC. Its translation is CASSVPDRPGTF.

The chain links TRBV14 to TRBJ1-4; 9 bases are shared with TRBD1. Per germline, CDR1 SGHDN and CDR2 FVKESK. V dropped 4 bases and J dropped 10; count of bases not matched to a gene: 4. The CDR3 loop spans 13 amino acids. DNA for the CDR3: TGTGCCAGCAGCCTTCGACAGGGGGTAAAACTGTTTTTT. Amino acids: CASSLRQGVKLFF. The whole variable domain, filled in from reference TRBV14 and TRBJ1-4, reads EAGVTQFPSHSVIEKGQTVTLRCDPISGHDNLYWYRRVMGKEIKFLLHFVKESKQDESGMPNNRFLAERTGGTYSTLKVQPAELEDSGVYFCASSLRQGVKLFFGSGTQLSVL.

The rearrangement uses TRBV7-3 and TRBJ1-3; 8 bases are a match to TRBD1. The V gene end was trimmed by 5 bases and the J gene end by 3 bases; junction bases not matched to a gene: 6. The germline V gene has CDR1 SGHTA and CDR2 FQGTGA. The CDR3 is 15 residues long. The CDR3 loop is CASSPSGGDGNTIYF. CDR3 nucleotides: TGTGCCAGCAGCCCCTCAGGGGGCGATGGAAACACCATATATTTT.

V is TRBV7-2 and J is TRBJ2-7; 9 bases line up with TRBD1. CDR3 length equals 15 residues. Germline V gives CDR1 SGHTA, CDR2 FQGNSA. V shed 2 bases, J shed 6 bases, and the junction held 8 bases outside the gene matches. Written as DNA, the CDR3 is TGTGCCAGCAGCTTAATGTCGGGGACAGGGATCGAGCAGTACTTC. It translates to CASSLMSGTGIEQYF.

The chain is built from TRBV5-6 and TRBJ2-3; 7 bases line up with TRBD2. Unmatched junction bases numbered 2, after V lost 1 base and J lost 0 bases. The CDR3 runs to 15 residues. Germline CDR1 is SGHDT and CDR2 is YYEEEE. The CDR3 sequence is CASSLWRGSTDTQYF. The CDR3 DNA is TGTGCCAGCAGCTTGTGGCGGGGGAGCACAGATACGCAGTATTTT.

The CDR3 bases are TGCGCCAGCAGCTTGGGGGGACAGAACACCGGGGAGCTGTTTTTT. It encodes CASSLGGQNTGELFF. The chain links TRBV5-1 to TRBJ2-2, with D perhaps matching TRBD1 (6 bases). The germline V and J ends were trimmed by 0 bases and 1 base, with 7 bases remaining between them. Per germline, CDR1 SGHRS and CDR2 YFSETQ. This CDR3 has 15 residues.

For the CDR3, the DNA is TGTGCCAGTAGTAGGACGATTCCAGGGACAGCCAAGCAGCCCCAGCATTTT. Translation: CASSRTIPGTAKQPQHF. V is TRBV19 and J is TRBJ1-5; 7 positions agree with TRBD1. Trimming at V came to 4 bases and at J to 7 bases, leaving 16 bases not matched to a gene. Germline V gives CDR1 LNHDA, CDR2 SQIVND (reference sequence). The CDR3 totals 17 residues.

The CDR3 nucleotides are TGTGCCAGCAGCCCGGGGGGGGACGTTAGCTACACCTTC. This codes for CASSPGGDVSYTF. The chain joins TRBV11-2 to TRBJ1-2; TRBD1 might be the D (5 bases). Germline CDR1 and CDR2: SGHAT and FQNNGV. The CDR3 sequence is 13 residues long. V shed 5 bases and J shed 9 bases, with 16 bases lying between them. The entire variable domain, with the rest obtained from reference TRBV11-2 and TRBJ1-2, is as follows: EAGVAQSPRYKIIEKRQSVAFWCNPISGHATLYWYQQILGQGPKLLIQFQNNGVVDDSQLPKDRFSAERLKGVDSTLKIQPAKLEDSAVYLCASSPGGDVSYTFGSGTRLTVV.

V and J are TRBV14 and TRBJ2-5; D is undetermined. Trimming pared 4 bases from V and 7 bases from J, leaving 16 bases between. The CDR3 is 14 amino acids. The V gene's germline CDR1 is SGHDN and CDR2 FVKESK. The CDR3 here is CASSPQTIGGTQYF. CDR3 sequence (DNA): TGTGCCAGCAGCCCCCAGACCATTGGCGGGACCCAGTACTTC.

This clone is medium-sized (0.01 to 0.1%) within its sample. CDR3 sequence reads: CASSNRDSLYEQYF. The CDR3 DNA is TGTGCCAGCAGCAACCGGGACAGCCTCTACGAGCAGTACTTC. This rearrangement joins TRBV5-6 to TRBJ2-7; 7 nucleotides align to TRBD1. The V gene end was trimmed by 4 bases and the J gene end by 3 bases; junction bases not matched to a gene: 7. The CDR3 spans 14 residues. Germline V gene lookup returns CDR1 SGHDT and CDR2 YYEEEE.

V and J are TRBV7-2 and TRBJ1-2, with D tentatively TRBD1 (5 bases). Germline V gene data show CDR1 as SGHTA and CDR2 as FQGNSA. This CDR3 contains 15 residues. V gave up 3 bases and J gave up 3 bases, with 14 bases separating them. The CDR3 loop reads CASSLLGTADYGYTF. The CDR3, as DNA: TGTGCCAGCAGCTTGCTCGGGACTGCAGACTATGGCTACACCTTC.